The 26 T cell receptor beta chains below all came from one sample that was sequenced in a study of synovial regulatory T cells in juvenile arthritis. Measured with immunoSEQ multiplex PCR; TCRdb has only the in-frame clones, and not every one. The sample table sets out 9,600 or so clones. The sample comprised Treg cells from blood. Subset noted: remaining (HLA-DR-negative) circulating blood Treg cells. The receptors originated from a donor aged 2-29 years with juvenile idiopathic arthritis.

The J gene is TRBJ2-1, the V gene TRBV7-3; lacking DNA, the TRBD2 call made by TCRdb goes unchecked. Germline V gene sequence: CDR1 SGHTA, CDR2 FQGTGA. The CDR3 covers 20 residues. The entry carries no DNA sequence. The CDR3 spells CASSLIFGGAGGPLANEQFF. Full variable domain (missing parts from reference TRBV7-3 and TRBJ2-1): GAGVSQTPSNKVTEKGKYVELRCDPISGHTALYWYRQSLGQGPEFLIYFQGTGAADDSGLPNDRFFAVRPEGSVSTLKIQRTERGDSAVYLCASSLIFGGAGGPLANEQFFGPGTRLTVL.

The rearrangement uses TRBV7-7 and TRBJ2-2. The CDR3 sequence is 13 residues long. No DNA sequence was recorded. Germline V gives CDR1 SSHAT, CDR2 FNYEAQ (reference sequence). The CDR3 sequence is CASGRGVTGELFF.

This clone counts as medium-sized by frequency. This sequence joins TRBV19 and TRBJ2-7. CDR1 is LNHDA and CDR2 is SQIVND in the germline V gene (reference sequence). This CDR3 is built from 15 residues. DNA was not recorded. The CDR3 is CASSTGSAGFYEQYF.

CDR3 region: CASTSRTSGTYEQYF. The chain is built from TRBV11-2 and TRBJ2-7; the TCRdb call, TRBD2, lacks DNA for checking. The germline CDR1 and CDR2 sequences are SGHAT and FQNNGV. The CDR3 covers 15 residues. A DNA sequence was not provided.

This clone is called medium-sized (0.01 to 0.1%) based on its frequency. This chain joins TRBV10-3 and TRBJ1-4; checking the TCRdb D call of TRBD1 is not possible without DNA. This CDR3 region has 16 residues. Nucleotide data are not available. Germline values: CDR1 ENHRY, CDR2 SYGVKD. The CDR3 sequence is CAISEGTVATNEKLFF.

CDR3 residues: CASSLNVVSPLHF. The chain has TRBV27 and TRBJ1-6. Germline values: CDR1 MNHEY, CDR2 SMNVEV (reference sequence). This CDR3 is built from 13 residues. The DNA is not on file.

This clone ranks as medium-sized (0.01 to 0.1%) in terms of frequency. This chain uses TRBV19 with TRBJ2-2; the D gene TCRdb calls, TRBD2, cannot be checked with no DNA. The CDR3 extends over 16 amino acids. DNA was not recorded. The germline CDR1 and CDR2 sequences are LNHDA and SQIVND (reference sequence). The CDR3 sequence is CASSFRGAWNTGELFF. Full variable domain (rest looked up from reference TRBV19 and TRBJ2-2): DGGITQSPKYLFRKEGQNVTLSCEQNLNHDAMYWYRQDPGQGLRLIYYSQIVNDFQKGDIAEGYSVSREKKESFPLTVTSAQKNPTAFYLCASSFRGAWNTGELFFGEGSRLTVL.

This chain connects TRBV12-5 to TRBJ1-5; TCRdb's D call, TRBD1, is unchecked because there is no DNA. Germline V gene data show CDR1 as LGHNT and CDR2 as FRNRAP. CDR3 length: 13 residues. Only the protein sequence is given. The CDR3: CASGTGFNQPQHF.

The V and J genes are TRBV7-2 and TRBJ2-4; as DNA is missing, the TRBD1 call by TCRdb cannot be tested. The CDR3 runs to 16 residues. No DNA appears here. CDR1 SGHTA and CDR2 FQGNSA come from the germline V gene. Here the CDR3 reads CASSLAGTVRGNIQYF.

The J gene is TRBJ2-5, the V gene TRBV14; TCRdb returns TRBD2, unconfirmable since there is no DNA. The CDR3 covers 15 residues. Only the protein sequence is given. The germline CDR1 and CDR2 sequences are SGHDN and FVKESK. The CDR3 sequence: CASSPASVMTYEQYF.

The chain employs TRBV19 and TRBJ2-7; checking the TCRdb D call of TRBD2 is not possible without DNA. This CDR3 comprises 15 residues. No nucleotide data were recorded. Germline V CDR1 and CDR2: LNHDA, SQIVND (reference sequence). The CDR3 sequence is CASSIAEPSSYEQYF.

The chain carries TRBV9 and TRBJ2-1. Germline V gene sequence: CDR1 SGDLS, CDR2 YYNGEE. The CDR3 is made up of 17 amino acids. No DNA sequence was recorded. CDR3 residues: CASSASPAVGGPNEQFF.

This chain joins TRBV5-1 and TRBJ2-1; TCRdb's D call, TRBD2, is unchecked because there is no DNA. Germline values: CDR1 SGHRS, CDR2 YFSETQ. The CDR3 runs to 15 residues. DNA was not recorded. CDR3 region: CASSLTSSSYNEQFF.

The J gene is TRBJ1-1, the V gene TRBV29-1. CDR1 and CDR2 (germline): SQVTM, ANQGSEA. This CDR3 has 10 residues. Only the protein sequence is given. This CDR3 reads CSGPMGEAFF.

The chain has TRBV18 and TRBJ1-5; TCRdb designates TRBD1, a call that cannot be tested without DNA. CDR1 is KGHSH and CDR2 is LQKENI in the germline V gene. The CDR3 is 14 residues long. The DNA is not on file. The CDR3 loop is CASSRDRANQPQHF.

V usage is TRBV11-3 and J usage is TRBJ2-1; the D gene TCRdb calls, TRBD2, cannot be checked with no DNA. This CDR3 is 16 amino acids long. The DNA sequence is not available. CDR1 is SGHNT and CDR2 is YENEEA in the germline V gene. The CDR3 loop reads CASSRGAGLSYNEQFF.

The chain combines TRBV11-2 with TRBJ1-1; the D call from TCRdb, TRBD1, cannot be confirmed without DNA. Germline loops: CDR1 SGHAT, CDR2 FQNNGV. The CDR3 totals 14 residues. The coding DNA is unavailable. The CDR3 is CASSLEPGPTEAFF.

Frequency places this clone as medium-sized. This CDR3 reads CASSLVQPVNTEAFF. This sequence joins TRBV5-6 and TRBJ1-1. The CDR3 is 15 residues long. No DNA sequence was recorded. Germline assignment: CDR1 SGHDT and CDR2 YYEEEE.

The chain has TRBV5-4 and TRBJ2-7; the TRBD2 assignment by TCRdb is unverifiable without DNA. CDR1 SGHNT and CDR2 YYREEE come from the germline V gene (reference sequence). The CDR3 loop spans 15 amino acids. There is no recorded DNA. CDR3: CASTPGGLRSYEQYF.

This clone is labeled medium-sized (0.01 to 0.1%) based on frequency. The chain recombines TRBV6-5 with TRBJ1-3. Germline-derived CDR1 and CDR2 are MNHEY and SVGAGI. The CDR3 contains 15 residues. The protein alone is recorded here. The CDR3 here is CASSYSARSGNTIYF.

The V and J genes are TRBV19 and TRBJ2-1; TCRdb's assignment of TRBD1 cannot be checked, as there is no DNA. The CDR3 covers 16 residues. The coding DNA is unavailable. Germline CDR1 is LNHDA and CDR2 is SQIVND (reference sequence). This CDR3 is CASSTTGTGVWNEQFF.

The chain employs TRBV5-1 and TRBJ2-1; the D gene TCRdb calls, TRBD2, cannot be checked with no DNA. The V gene's germline CDR1 is SGHRS and CDR2 YFSETQ. The CDR3 is made up of 18 amino acids. No DNA sequence is on record. CDR3: CASSLVFYRGSGGNEQFF.

The rearrangement joins TRBV20-1 to TRBJ1-1; no DNA is available, so the TRBD1 call from TCRdb remains unchecked. The CDR3 contains 10 residues. The DNA is not on file. The germline CDR1 and CDR2 sequences are DFQATT and SNEGSKA (reference sequence). CDR3: CSGGQGRAFF.

The V and J genes are TRBV29-1 and TRBJ2-4. The CDR3 runs 14 residues. Only the protein sequence is given. Germline V gene data show CDR1 as SQVTM and CDR2 as ANQGSEA. CDR3 loop: CSVATGTTRNIQYF. Together with reference TRBV29-1 and TRBJ2-4, the CDR3 gives the full variable domain: SAVISQKPSRDICQRGTSLTIQCQVDSQVTMMFWYRQQPGQSLTLIATANQGSEATYESGFVIDKFPISRPNLTFSTLTVSNMSPEDSSIYLCSVATGTTRNIQYFGAGTRLSVL.

In terms of frequency, this clone is medium-sized. The chain joins TRBV5-4 to TRBJ2-4; with no DNA, the TCRdb D assignment of TRBD1 cannot be verified. The CDR3 loop spans 13 amino acids. No DNA sequence was recorded. CDR1 and CDR2 (germline): SGHNT, YYREEE (reference sequence). The CDR3: CASSSAQGAIQYF.

The rearrangement links TRBV7-8 to TRBJ2-5; the TRBD1 assignment by TCRdb is unverifiable without DNA. In germline, CDR1 is SGHVS, CDR2 FQNEAQ. CDR3 size: 15 residues. The DNA is not on file. The CDR3 loop is CASSLVQGSYYEQYF.